The 14 T cell receptor beta chains reported below all come from one sample, sequenced in a study of neurological immune-mediated disorders. The time point: longitudinal time-point 2. TCRdb redid the calling of the 5' RACE reads with MiXCR, one entry per CDR3 protein. The table records under 50,000 distinct CDR3 sequences, 10% to 15% of them present only once. Material for sequencing was PBMCs. These receptors were taken from a male donor with HTLV-1-associated myelopathy (HAM/TSP).

This clonotype was seen at least ten times. J is TRBJ2-3 and V is TRBV7-2; 8 nucleotides agree with TRBD2. The trim removed 5 bases at V and 5 bases at J, leaving 12 bases unmatched. The CDR3 length is 16 residues. CDR1 and CDR2 from the germline V gene are SGHTA and FQGNSA. CDR3 sequence reads: CASSRETSVLLDTQYF. The CDR3 bases are TGTGCCAGCAGCAGGGAGACTAGCGTCTTGTTAGATACGCAGTATTTT.

This clonotype was observed at least ten times. The chain joins TRBV29-1 to TRBJ1-3; unclear D gene. Per the germline V gene, CDR1 is SQVTM and CDR2 is ANQGSEA. The CDR3 is 12 amino acids. The V end lost 7 bases, the J end lost 0 bases, and 7 bases lay between the germline ends. The DNA for the CDR3 is TGCAGCGGACGGACCTCTGGAAACACCATATATTTT. Its translation: CSGRTSGNTIYF.

This clonotype was counted ten times or more. The chain has TRBV5-1 and TRBJ1-1; D unclear. The V end was cut by 4 bases, the J end by 6 bases, with 13 bases between. The CDR3 is 13 amino acids. CDR1 is SGHRS, CDR2 YFSETQ, per germline. This CDR3 is CASSPTFQAEAFF. CDR3 coding DNA: TGCGCCAGCAGCCCAACCTTTCAGGCTGAAGCTTTCTTT.

The table lists this clonotype with a few counts. The V and J genes are TRBV7-9 and TRBJ2-7; 10 positions agree with TRBD2. CDR3 length: 13 amino acids. V gave up 8 bases and J gave up 5 bases; unmatched junction bases: 6. The germline CDR1 and CDR2 sequences are SEHNR and FQNEAQ (reference sequence). The CDR3 nucleotides are TGTGCCAGCTCCACTAGCGGGGTCGACGAGCAGTACTTC. Protein sequence: CASSTSGVDEQYF.

This chain joins TRBV5-1 and TRBJ2-1; maybe TRBD2 (6 bases). Looked up from germline, CDR1 is SGHRS and CDR2 is YFSETQ. The CDR3 is made up of 13 amino acids. V was clipped by 10 bases and J by 4 bases, with 15 bases between them. Here the CDR3 reads CAGFQGGYNEQFF. Here the CDR3 DNA reads TGCGCCGGCTTCCAAGGAGGGTACAATGAGCAGTTCTTC.

This clonotype was counted ten times or more. The chain carries TRBV20-1 and TRBJ1-6; the D gene is possibly TRBD1 (5 bases). The germline V and J ends were trimmed by 3 bases and 2 bases, with 8 bases remaining between them. The CDR3 is made up of 14 amino acids. Germline CDR1 and CDR2: DFQATT and SNEGSKA (reference sequence). The CDR3: CSASRAPYNSPLHF. CDR3 sequence (DNA): TGCAGTGCTAGCAGGGCCCCCTATAATTCACCCCTCCACTTT.

This clonotype was observed many times. V usage is TRBV20-1 and J usage is TRBJ2-1; 7 bases are a match to TRBD2. CDR3 length: 13 amino acids. Germline CDR1 reads DFQATT; CDR2 reads SNEGSKA (reference sequence). The J segment lost 6 bases and the V segment lost 5 bases, leaving 7 bases of the junction unmatched. The DNA of the CDR3 is TGCAGTGCTGACGTCGGGGGGTCCAATGAGCAGTTCTTC. Translation: CSADVGGSNEQFF.

This clonotype was seen at least ten times. This sequence joins TRBV20-1 and TRBJ1-2; no clear D. Germline V gene lookup returns CDR1 DFQATT and CDR2 SNEGSKA (reference sequence). The CDR3 covers 16 residues. V was pared by 6 bases and J by 2 bases, with 22 bases between. As DNA, the CDR3 is TGCAGTGCAAATCACCCGCGGGGAGGTATCAACTATGGCTACACCTTC. It yields the protein CSANHPRGGINYGYTF.

The sample holds many counts of this clonotype. V is TRBV7-2 and J is TRBJ1-6; D not resolved. The CDR3 is 14 residues long. Looked up from germline, CDR1 is SGHTA and CDR2 is FQGNSA. V lost 5 bases and J lost 7, with 12 bases in between. The CDR3 bases are TGTGCCAGCAGCCCAGGTTTGGTGAATTCACCCCTCCACTTT. Amino acid sequence: CASSPGLVNSPLHF. Supplemented by reference TRBV7-2 and TRBJ1-6, the full variable domain reads GAGVSQSPSNKVTEKGKDVELRCDPISGHTALYWYRQSLGQGLEFLIYFQGNSAPDKSGLPSDRFSAERTGGSVSTLTIQRTQQEDSAVYLCASSPGLVNSPLHFGNGTRLTVT.

This clonotype is labeled medium-sized. The chain couples TRBV6-5 to TRBJ1-4; 8 bases align to TRBD1. CDR3 length equals 13 residues. With V trimmed by 2 bases and J by 7 bases, 0 bases remained unmatched. Germline assignment: CDR1 MNHEY and CDR2 SVGAGI. In DNA form, the CDR3 reads TGTGCCAGCAGTTACGACAGGGGTGAAAAACTGTTTTTT. Its translation is CASSYDRGEKLFF.

At least ten counts were recorded for this clonotype. This chain uses TRBV24-1 with TRBJ2-3, with 8 positions matching TRBD2. Germline V gene sequence: CDR1 KGHDR, CDR2 SFDVKD. There are 15 residues in the CDR3. Trimming at V came to 3 bases and at J to 2 bases, leaving 3 bases not matched to a gene. The CDR3 loop is CATSDRGGYTDTQYF. CDR3 sequence (DNA): TGTGCCACCAGTGATCGGGGGGGGTACACAGATACGCAGTATTTT.

At least ten counts were recorded for this clonotype. This rearrangement joins TRBV4-3 to TRBJ2-1; TRBD2 aligns across 7 bases. The length of the CDR3 is 17 residues. Germline-derived CDR1 and CDR2 are LGHNA and YSLEER. Unmatched junction bases numbered 10, after V lost 0 bases and J lost 5 bases. The CDR3 sequence is CASSQDLGGGVDNEQFF. The DNA for the CDR3 is TGCGCCAGCAGCCAAGATTTGGGGGGGGGTGTCGACAATGAGCAGTTCTTC.

The table lists this clonotype with many counts. The CDR3 sequence: CASSAMDRELFF. The CDR3 nucleotides read TGTGCCAGCAGTGCTATGGACAGGGAGCTGTTTTTT. This chain links TRBV25-1 with TRBJ2-2, with TRBD1 as a possible D gene (5 bases). CDR1 is MGHDK, CDR2 SYGVNS, per germline. V was shortened by 4 bases and J by 9 bases, with 9 bases between the two germline ends. CDR3 length: 12 residues.

There are many counts of this clonotype. The gene calls are TRBV28 and TRBJ2-1; tentative D call: TRBD2 (7 bases). In germline, CDR1 is MDHEN, CDR2 SYDVKM. V dropped 7 bases and J dropped 4 bases, with 17 bases sitting between them. The CDR3 covers 15 residues. CDR3 sequence reads: CASTRGGAGYNEQFF. CDR3 bases: TGTGCCAGCACACGTGGGGGGGCCGGGTACAATGAGCAGTTCTTC.